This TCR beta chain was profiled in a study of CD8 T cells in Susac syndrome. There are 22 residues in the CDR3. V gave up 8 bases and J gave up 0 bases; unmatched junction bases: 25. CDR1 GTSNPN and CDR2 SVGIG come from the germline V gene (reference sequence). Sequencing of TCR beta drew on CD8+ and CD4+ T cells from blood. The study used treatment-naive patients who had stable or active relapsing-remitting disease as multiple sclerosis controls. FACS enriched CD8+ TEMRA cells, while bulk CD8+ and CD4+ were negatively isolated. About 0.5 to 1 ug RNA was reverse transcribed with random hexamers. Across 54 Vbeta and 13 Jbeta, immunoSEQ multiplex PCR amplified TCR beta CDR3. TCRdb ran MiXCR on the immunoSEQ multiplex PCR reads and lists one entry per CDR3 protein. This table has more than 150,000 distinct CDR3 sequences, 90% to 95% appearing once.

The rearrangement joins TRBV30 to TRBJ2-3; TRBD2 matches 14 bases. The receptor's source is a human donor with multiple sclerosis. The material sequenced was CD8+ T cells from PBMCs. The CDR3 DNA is TGTGCCGGCCGCGGACTAGCGGGGGGCCACATCACCCCCTCGACTAGCACAGATACGCAGTATTTT. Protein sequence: CAGRGLAGGHITPSTSTDTQYF.